The 18 T cell receptor beta chains presented below share a single source sample, sequenced in a study of T cell responses to AZD1222 COVID-19 vaccine. Measured with immunoSEQ multiplex PCR; TCRdb has only the in-frame clones, and not every one. The sample lists approximately 92,000 clones, about 85% occurring once. Sequencing was performed on peripheral blood, taken on day 0 of AZD1222 vaccination. Source of these receptors: an adult in good health.

The rearrangement uses TRBV7-8 and TRBJ2-7; no definite D call. V lost 3 bases and J lost 0, with 12 bases in between. The CDR3 runs 15 residues. Germline CDR1 is SGHVS and CDR2 is FQNEAQ. Here the CDR3 reads CASSFGRRGSYEQYV. The CDR3, as DNA: TGTGCCAGCAGCTTCGGGCGGAGAGGCTCCTACGAGCAGTACGTC.

This chain joins TRBV5-4 and TRBJ2-5; tentative D call: TRBD1 (6 bases). Germline V gene sequence: CDR1 SGHNT, CDR2 YYREEE (reference sequence). This CDR3 is built from 14 residues. The V and J ends lost 3 bases and 5 bases respectively, with 14 bases between them. The CDR3 sequence: CASSSQGGGETQYF. As DNA, the CDR3 is TGTGCCAGCAGCTCACAGGGTGGCGGGGAGACCCAGTACTTC.

About this clone itself: Different DNA sequences within this sample yield the same CDR3. The V call is TRBV19, the J call TRBJ1-1; perhaps TRBD1 as D (6 bases). Germline CDR1 and CDR2: LNHDA and SQIVND (reference sequence). With 4 bases removed from V and 1 base from J, the gap between germline ends came to 10 bases. The CDR3 has 14 amino acids. The CDR3 DNA follows: TGTGCCAGTAGTACGCAGACAGGGAACACTGAAGCTTTCTTT. Amino acids: CASSTQTGNTEAFF. Full variable domain (outside the CDR3, taken from reference TRBV19 and TRBJ1-1): DGGITQSPKYLFRKEGQNVTLSCEQNLNHDAMYWYRQDPGQGLRLIYYSQIVNDFQKGDIAEGYSVSREKKESFPLTVTSAQKNPTAFYLCASSTQTGNTEAFFGQGTRLTVV.

V and J are TRBV29-1 and TRBJ2-7; 10 bases line up with TRBD1. Trimming at V came to 8 bases and at J to 5 bases, leaving 9 bases not matched to a gene. The CDR3 is 13 amino acids. Germline CDR1 is SQVTM and CDR2 is ANQGSEA. The CDR3 DNA reads as TGCAGCTACCTCTGGGACAGGGGTCACGAGCAGTACTTC. This translates into CSYLWDRGHEQYF.

This chain joins TRBV15 and TRBJ2-5, with a possible D match to TRBD1 (6 bases). V dropped 3 bases and J dropped 3 bases, with 14 bases sitting between them. CDR1 LNHNV and CDR2 YYDKDF come from the germline V gene (reference sequence). CDR3 length equals 15 residues. CDR3 coding DNA: TGTGCCACCAGCAGGGAAAGGACAGTAGAAGAGACCCAGTACTTC. This gives the protein CATSRERTVEETQYF.

The rearrangement uses TRBV18 and TRBJ2-1; 8 nucleotides match TRBD2. J was trimmed by 6 bases and V by 3 bases; bases with no gene match: 10. CDR3 length equals 16 residues. The germline V gene encodes CDR1 KGHSH and CDR2 LQKENI. DNA for the CDR3: TGTGCCAGCTCACCTCCCCAGCGGGGGAAGTTCAATGAGCAGTTCTTC. It codes for CASSPPQRGKFNEQFF.

The chain employs TRBV7-2 and TRBJ2-5; no clear D gene. Between the trimmed V and J ends, which lost 3 bases and 2 bases, there was a span of 10 bases. The CDR3 is made up of 14 amino acids. Germline loops: CDR1 SGHTA, CDR2 FQGNSA. The CDR3 spells CASSFPGAQETQYF. The DNA of the CDR3 is TGTGCCAGCAGCTTTCCAGGAGCACAAGAGACCCAGTACTTC.

This clone turned up a few times. The chain links TRBV7-9 to TRBJ2-1, with D unclear. CDR3 length: 12 amino acids. The germline gives CDR1 SEHNR, CDR2 FQNEAQ (reference sequence). Trimming removed 5 bases from V and 8 bases from J, with 10 bases in between. The CDR3: CASSRAIDEQFF. The CDR3 nucleotides are TGTGCCAGCAGCCGGGCTATCGATGAGCAGTTCTTC.

The V and J genes are TRBV9 and TRBJ1-2, with TRBD1 matching over 7 bases. Germline V gene data show CDR1 as SGDLS and CDR2 as YYNGEE. The V segment lost 3 bases and the J segment 4 bases; nucleotides outside the gene matches: 9. This CDR3 has 15 amino acids. Written as DNA, the CDR3 is TGTGCCAGCAGCGCGACAGGGAGTTATGGCTATGGCTACACCTTC. Translated, it gives CASSATGSYGYGYTF.

The sample holds one count of this clone. J is TRBJ2-7 and V is TRBV2; 7 bases line up with TRBD1. This CDR3 region has 16 residues. The ends lost 3 bases at V and 0 bases at J; junction bases unmatched: 8. In germline, CDR1 is SNHLY, CDR2 FYNNEI. CDR3 sequence (DNA): TGTGCCAGCAGTGAGGCGACAGGGACGAGCTCCTACGAGCAGTACTTC. Its protein is CASSEATGTSSYEQYF.

This clone came up once. The chain combines TRBV30 with TRBJ2-2; 7 bases align to TRBD1. V gave up 3 bases and J gave up 8 bases; unmatched junction bases: 3. This CDR3 spans 12 amino acids. CDR1 is GTSNPN and CDR2 is SVGIG in the germline V gene (reference sequence). The CDR3 nucleotides read TGTGCCTGGAGACCACAGGGGGGGGAGCTGTTTTTT. Protein sequence: CAWRPQGGELFF.

This chain links TRBV28 with TRBJ1-1; D not resolved. CDR1 is MDHEN, CDR2 SYDVKM, per germline. This CDR3 is 13 amino acids long. Deletions cut 7 bases from V and 1 base from J, with 10 bases between. The CDR3 DNA is TGTGCCAGCAAAGACCCCGGGAACACTGAAGCTTTCTTT. The encoded protein is CASKDPGNTEAFF.

Notes on this clone: The junction does not match germline at one end; this may be a read error. The rearrangement links TRBV5-1 to TRBJ2-6, with TRBD2 identical over 8 bases. The germline V gene has CDR1 SGHRS and CDR2 YFSETQ. The CDR3 consists of 18 residues. The CDR3 sequence is CASSLFGTRASGANVLTF. DNA of the CDR3: TGTGCCAGCAGCTTGTTTGGGACTAGGGCATCTGGGGCCAACGTCCTGACTTTC.

The chain has TRBV6-5 and TRBJ2-7, with D possibly being TRBD1 or TRBD2 (5 bases each). CDR3 length equals 16 residues. Germline CDR1 reads MNHEY; CDR2 reads SVGAGI. V was shortened by 0 bases and J by 4 bases, with 16 bases between the two germline ends. DNA of the CDR3: TGTGCCAGCAGTTACTCGGGGTCAGGGAGATTGTACGAGCAGTACTTC. Its translation is CASSYSGSGRLYEQYF.

CDR3 coding DNA: TGTGCCAGCAAACCGGGACAGGGAGACTATGGCTACACCTTC. Its protein is CASKPGQGDYGYTF. The chain links TRBV6-4 to TRBJ1-2, with 9 bases that match TRBD1. Germline V lookup: CDR1 MRHNA, CDR2 SNTAGT. V dropped 7 bases and J dropped 3; count of bases not matched to a gene: 6. There are 14 residues in the CDR3.

The V and J genes are TRBV27 and TRBJ1-2, with D perhaps TRBD1 (6 bases). This CDR3 spans 17 amino acids. The germline gives CDR1 MNHEY, CDR2 SMNVEV (reference sequence). With 6 bases removed from V and 0 bases from J, the gap between germline ends came to 20 bases. CDR3 residues: CASRARTARLANYGYTF. The CDR3 DNA sequence: TGTGCCAGCAGGGCAAGGACAGCCCGATTAGCTAACTATGGCTACACCTTC.

This chain joins TRBV5-6 and TRBJ2-3; D gene ambiguous. The CDR3 has 14 residues. From germline, CDR1 is SGHDT and CDR2 YYEEEE. With 3 bases removed from V and 4 bases from J, the gap between germline ends came to 12 bases. The CDR3 loop is CASSSGVHADTQYF. The CDR3 nucleotides are TGTGCCAGCAGCTCTGGCGTCCACGCAGATACGCAGTATTTT.

The chain links TRBV4-1 to TRBJ2-2; no clear D gene. V was shortened by 4 bases and J by 1 base, with 7 bases between the two germline ends. Germline CDR1 and CDR2: MGHRA and YSYEKL. CDR3 length: 14 amino acids. Here the CDR3 DNA reads TGCGCCAGCAGCCCACGTAGGAACACCGGGGAGCTGTTTTTT. Protein: CASSPRRNTGELFF.